This T cell receptor (beta chain) was captured in a study of CD8 T cells in ankylosing spondylitis (dated by TCRdb to about 2017). The study in broad terms: T cell receptor beta repertoires were profiled in healthy donors and ankylosing spondylitis patients so that disease-linked TCR variants could be found. Peripheral blood samples were taken, and synovial fluid was additionally collected from ankylosing spondylitis patients. The full study cohort comprised around 23 ankylosing spondylitis patients and about a hundred healthy donors. On the study overall, not on this receptor specifically: Significant enrichment of the disease-linked clones was reported in matched synovial fluid samples from ankylosing spondylitis patients. The disease-linked clones had a CD8+ phenotype and were found at relatively low frequencies in peripheral blood. Blood from ankylosing spondylitis patients appeared to be characterized by a TCR beta motif composed of about 8 highly homologous amino acid variants. Some of the motif variants had been reported before in the synovial fluid and blood of reactive arthritis patients, a finding that suggests common disease-initiation mechanisms.

Synovial fluid samples were matched to blood samples from the same ankylosing spondylitis patients. This clonotype was observed a few times. Its antigen is still unknown. The sample holds no much larger clone one base away, and base qualities are not on file. The instrument given in TCRdb is Illumina HiSeq 2500. Quantitative 5'-RACE with molecular barcodes was used to prepare TCR beta libraries. As for how the authors treated the data: To identify disease-linked TCR variants, a new computational method was used, one built on a probabilistic model of VDJ rearrangement. TCRdb's own reprocessing of the public reads used fastp at Q25 and MiXCR and kept productive beta chains. Each entry is one CDR3 protein sequence, shown with its most common DNA and genes. These V and J calls rely on TCRdb rather than the paper's analysis. The sample has approximately 110,000 distinct CDR3 sequences on record, approximately 25% of them singletons. Over 9% of the sample belongs to the ten largest clones.

CDR1 and CDR2 (LNHNV, YYDKDF) derive from the germline V gene (reference sequence). Cut back by 5 bases and 1 base, the V and J ends lie 2 bases apart. The CDR3 numbers 11 residues from cysteine through phenylalanine. The sequence is cut down to CDR3 DNA, 33 bases in frame from base 1. The sequence is built from TRBV15 and TRBJ1-1; the D gene is unclear. This clonotype originated in a male donor with ankylosing spondylitis. Specimen: synovial fluid, either unsorted or a sorted T cell fraction (not recorded which). CDR3 region: CATSWNTEAFF. In nucleotides, the sequence is TGTGCCACCAGCTGGAACACTGAAGCTTTCTTT. The full variable domain, with segments outside the CDR3 supplied by the reference TRBV15 and TRBJ1-1 proteins, appears as DAMVIQNPRYQVTQFGKPVTLSCSQTLNHNVMYWYQQKSSQAPKLLFHYYDKDFNNEADTPDNFQSRRPNTSFCFLDIRSPGLGDTAMYLCATSWNTEAFFGQGTRLTVV.